The sequence of this T cell receptor (beta chain) was determined in a study of technical replicates of blood from a few donors. Trimming cost V 4 bases and J 3 bases, with 22 bases left between them. The germline CDR1 and CDR2 sequences are MGHRA and YSYEKL. This CDR3 has 17 amino acids. The protocol was immunoSEQ multiplex PCR, while the TCRdb copy is restricted to in-frame clones and leaves out a portion. The repertoire holds under 80,000 clones, with around 90% as singletons. The chain is built from TRBV4-1 and TRBJ2-7; a possible D gene is TRBD1 (6 bases). The receptor was derived from a human donor in good health. Some clones in this sample may be carry-over from other donors' samples. The sample consisted of T cells isolated from PBMCs. The CDR3 loop reads CASSRMRVQGSNYEQYF. The CDR3 DNA reads as TGCGCCAGCAGCCGGATGAGGGTTCAGGGGTCTAACTACGAGCAGTACTTC.